This T cell receptor (beta chain) derives from a study of chemoradiotherapy in HPV16-positive cancers. Points on this clone: Its matching antigen is unknown.

The data were produced by immunoSEQ multiplex PCR, yet TCRdb's version contains in-frame clones alone and is incomplete. The data show some 14,000 clones, with about three quarters seen just once and under 1.5% held by the top ten. Repeated repertoire sampling spanned the course of chemoradiotherapy. General observations from the study: HPV-specific T cells were functionally defined from only two HPV16-positive patients.

The TCR was taken from a human donor with HPV-associated anogenital cancer. This material was acquired from a patient who underwent chemoradiotherapy.

This CDR3 is CASSLEPGGGNTGELFF. Written as DNA, the CDR3 is TGTGCCAGCAGCTTAGAACCTGGCGGGGGGAACACCGGGGAGCTGTTTTTT. The chain links TRBV7-8 to TRBJ2-2; TRBD2 matches 7 bases. This CDR3 is 17 amino acids long. Losses at the gene ends were 1 base for V and 1 base for J; bases not matched to a gene: 6. Per germline, CDR1 SGHVS and CDR2 FQNEAQ. The variable domain in full, with the rest retrieved from reference TRBV7-8 and TRBJ2-2, is GAGVSQSPRYKVAKRGQDVALRCDPISGHVSLFWYQQALGQGPEFLTYFQNEAQLDKSGLPSDRFFAERPEGSVSTLKIQRTQQEDSAVYLCASSLEPGGGNTGELFFGEGSRLTVL.